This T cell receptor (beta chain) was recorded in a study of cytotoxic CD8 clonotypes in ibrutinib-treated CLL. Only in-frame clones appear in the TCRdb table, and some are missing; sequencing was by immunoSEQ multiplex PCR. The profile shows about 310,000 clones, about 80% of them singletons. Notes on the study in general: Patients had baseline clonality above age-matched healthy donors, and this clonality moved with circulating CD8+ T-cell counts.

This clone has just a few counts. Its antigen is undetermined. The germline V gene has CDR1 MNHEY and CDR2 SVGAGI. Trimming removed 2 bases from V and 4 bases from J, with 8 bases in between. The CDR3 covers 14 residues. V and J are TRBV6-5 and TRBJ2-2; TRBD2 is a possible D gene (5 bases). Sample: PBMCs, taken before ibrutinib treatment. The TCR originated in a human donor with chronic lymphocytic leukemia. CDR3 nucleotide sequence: TGTGCCAGCAGTTACGAGGGAAGCACCGGGGAGCTGTTTTTT. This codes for CASSYEGSTGELFF.